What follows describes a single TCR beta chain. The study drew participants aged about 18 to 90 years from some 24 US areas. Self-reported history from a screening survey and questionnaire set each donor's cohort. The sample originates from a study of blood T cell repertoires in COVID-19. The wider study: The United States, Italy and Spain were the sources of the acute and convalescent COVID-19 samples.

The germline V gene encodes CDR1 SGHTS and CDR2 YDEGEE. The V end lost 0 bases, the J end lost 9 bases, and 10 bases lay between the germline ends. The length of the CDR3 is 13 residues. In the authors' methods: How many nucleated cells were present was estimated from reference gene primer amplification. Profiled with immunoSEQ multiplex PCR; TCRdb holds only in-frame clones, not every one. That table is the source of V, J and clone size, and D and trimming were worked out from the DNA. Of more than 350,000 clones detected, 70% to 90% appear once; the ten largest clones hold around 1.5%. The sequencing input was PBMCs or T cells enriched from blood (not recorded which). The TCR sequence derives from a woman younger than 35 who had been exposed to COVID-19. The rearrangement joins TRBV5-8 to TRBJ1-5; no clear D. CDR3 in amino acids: CASSLGQVRPQHF. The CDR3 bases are TGTGCCAGCAGCTTGGGGCAGGTCAGGCCCCAGCATTTT.